This paragraph reports one TCR beta chain. Its antigen is unknown. Since the CDR3 does not end with the conserved phenylalanine or tryptophan, this likely comes from a read error. The CDR3 spans 18 residues. Germline V gene lookup returns CDR1 SGHAT and CDR2 FQNNGV. The data were taken from a study of tumor-infiltrating lymphocytes in primary liver carcinoma. Whole-study context: The yield of productive TCRbeta reads per sample was roughly 3.5 to 7.13 million and was similar across tissue types.

Starting material for RNA and DNA co-extraction consisted of about 17-31 mg of unsorted bulk tissue. Collection of samples drew on five separate regions of each tumor. The study found over 75% viable tumor cells in every tumor sample. Constant-region priming of approximately 0.55 ug total RNA yielded TCR beta cDNA. What produced the TCR beta libraries was three nested multiplex PCR rounds using slightly modified ARM-PCR. The first two PCR rounds used TRBV1-TRBV30 primers with a Cbeta primer, roughly 10 cycles each. TCRdb ran MiXCR on the multiplex PCR reads and lists one entry per CDR3 protein. The table has approximately 60,000 distinct CDR3 sequences, 65% to 80% seen once. Points from the study as a whole: Compared with blood, tumor repertoires held significantly more in their top 250 clones.

The sequenced sample consisted of liver tumor tissue from sampling region 2. The subset: tumor region T2, inferior pole. The origin of this receptor is a man aged 40-49 years with primary liver carcinoma and hepatitis B virus infection. The chain combines TRBV11-2 with TRBJ2-3, with D perhaps TRBD2 (6 bases). CDR3 loop: CAGSLATSRRKLSDTQYL. The CDR3 DNA reads TGTGCCGGCAGCTTAGCCACTAGCAGGAGGAAACTGTCAGATACGCAGTATTTA.